This is a list of T cell receptor beta chains from one sample in a study of cytomegalovirus exposure and HLA in healthy donors. The protocol was immunoSEQ multiplex PCR, while the TCRdb copy is restricted to in-frame clones and leaves out a portion. The sample includes under 150,000 clones, over 60% of them seen just once. Sequences were obtained from PBMCs. Source of these receptors: a human donor in good health. Each CDR3 is given without its conserved first and last residue. Fields, in order: CDR3 length, V gene, CDR3 protein.

12 | TRBV4-1 | ASSPKGQSYGYT
12 | TRBV30 | AWALGAANEKLF
8 | TRBV20-1 | STGGQEQF
11 | TRBV25-1 | ASRAANTGELF
13 | TRBV5-1 | ASSLAGADTGELF
12 | TRBV28 | ATEAAGRYNEQF
13 | TRBV9 | ASSASGGPSYEQY
16 | TRBV27 | ASSLFQQGPRGNQPQH
13 | TRBV5-6 | ASSLGQGKMYEQY
13 | TRBV4-2 | ASSQGTGGAYGYT
11 | TRBV5-6 | ASSLGRQAEAF
14 | TRBV28 | ATQFTGGGLSYGYT
12 | TRBV5-4 | ASSRTGVPYEQY
14 | TRBV9 | ASSVGPTNSYNEQF
14 | TRBV27 | ASSLRPLAGRETQY
11 | TRBV7-9 | ASSLGGGTEAF
12 | TRBV11-2 | ASSSGIRTDTQY
12 | TRBV5-1 | ASSSAPPSYEQY
13 | TRBV6-5 | ASSQDSGPYNEQF
11 | TRBV7-2 | ASSPTFTDTQY
13 | TRBV19 | ATKGGRDLNYGYT
13 | TRBV19 | ASSIGGVPSSGYT